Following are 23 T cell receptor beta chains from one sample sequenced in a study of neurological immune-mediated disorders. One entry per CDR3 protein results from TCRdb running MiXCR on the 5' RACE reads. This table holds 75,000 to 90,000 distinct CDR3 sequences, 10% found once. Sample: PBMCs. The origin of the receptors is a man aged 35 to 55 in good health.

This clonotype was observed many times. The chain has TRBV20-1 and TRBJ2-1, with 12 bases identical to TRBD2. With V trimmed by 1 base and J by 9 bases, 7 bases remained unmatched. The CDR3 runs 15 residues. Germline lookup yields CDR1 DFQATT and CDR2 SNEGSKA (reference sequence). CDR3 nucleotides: TGCAGTGCTAGAGGACTAGCGGGAGTTCTCAGTGAGCAGTTCTTC. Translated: CSARGLAGVLSEQFF.

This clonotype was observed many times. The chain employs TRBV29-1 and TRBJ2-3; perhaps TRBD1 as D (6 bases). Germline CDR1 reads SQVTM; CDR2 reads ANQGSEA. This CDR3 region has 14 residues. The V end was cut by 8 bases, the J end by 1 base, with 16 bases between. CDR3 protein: CSPRGLEGTDTQYF. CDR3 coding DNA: TGCAGCCCGAGGGGGTTGGAGGGCACAGATACGCAGTATTTT.

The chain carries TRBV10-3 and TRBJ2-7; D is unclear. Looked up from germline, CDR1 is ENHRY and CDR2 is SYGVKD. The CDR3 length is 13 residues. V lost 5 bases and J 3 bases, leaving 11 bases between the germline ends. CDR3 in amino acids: CAISPFRSYEQYF. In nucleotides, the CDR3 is TGTGCCATCAGTCCCTTTAGGAGCTACGAGCAGTACTTC.

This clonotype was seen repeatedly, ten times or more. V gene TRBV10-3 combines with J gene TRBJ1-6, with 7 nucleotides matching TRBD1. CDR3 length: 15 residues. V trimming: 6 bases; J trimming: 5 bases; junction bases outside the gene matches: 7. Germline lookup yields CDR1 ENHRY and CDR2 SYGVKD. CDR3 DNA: TGTGCCATCAGCCAGACAGGGACTAATAATTCACCCCTCCACTTT. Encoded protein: CAISQTGTNNSPLHF.

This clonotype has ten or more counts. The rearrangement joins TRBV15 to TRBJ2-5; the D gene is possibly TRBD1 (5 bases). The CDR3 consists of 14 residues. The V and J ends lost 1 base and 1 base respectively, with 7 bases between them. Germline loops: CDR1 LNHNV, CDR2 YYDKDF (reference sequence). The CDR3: CATSRAGSQETQYF. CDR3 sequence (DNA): TGTGCCACCAGCAGAGCAGGGTCCCAAGAGACCCAGTACTTC.

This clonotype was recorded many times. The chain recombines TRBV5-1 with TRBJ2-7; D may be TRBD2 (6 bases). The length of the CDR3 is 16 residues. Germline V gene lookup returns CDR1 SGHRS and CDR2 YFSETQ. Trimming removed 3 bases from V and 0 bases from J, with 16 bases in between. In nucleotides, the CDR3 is TGCGCCAGCAGCTCTGCCCTAGGGCGGGGCTCCTACGAGCAGTACTTC. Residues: CASSSALGRGSYEQYF.

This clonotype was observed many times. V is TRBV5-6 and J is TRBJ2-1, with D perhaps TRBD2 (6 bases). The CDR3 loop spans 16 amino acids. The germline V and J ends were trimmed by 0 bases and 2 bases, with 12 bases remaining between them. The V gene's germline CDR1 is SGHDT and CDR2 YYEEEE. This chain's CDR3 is CASSLGTSGPYNEQFF. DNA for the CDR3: TGTGCCAGCAGCTTGGGAACGAGCGGGCCCTACAATGAGCAGTTCTTC.

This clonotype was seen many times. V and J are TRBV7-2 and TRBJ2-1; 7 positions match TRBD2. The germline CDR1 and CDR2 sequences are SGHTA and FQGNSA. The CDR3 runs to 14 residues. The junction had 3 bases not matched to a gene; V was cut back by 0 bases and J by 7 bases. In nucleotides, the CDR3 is TGTGCCAGCAGCTTAGCGGGGGGGAGGAATGAGCAGTTCTTC. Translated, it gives CASSLAGGRNEQFF.

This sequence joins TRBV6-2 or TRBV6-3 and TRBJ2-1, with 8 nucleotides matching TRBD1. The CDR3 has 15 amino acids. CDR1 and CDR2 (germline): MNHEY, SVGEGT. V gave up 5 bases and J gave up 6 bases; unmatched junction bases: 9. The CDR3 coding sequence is TGTGCCAGCAGTCCGACAGGGGAGGCCGTCAATGAGCAGTTCTTC. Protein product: CASSPTGEAVNEQFF.

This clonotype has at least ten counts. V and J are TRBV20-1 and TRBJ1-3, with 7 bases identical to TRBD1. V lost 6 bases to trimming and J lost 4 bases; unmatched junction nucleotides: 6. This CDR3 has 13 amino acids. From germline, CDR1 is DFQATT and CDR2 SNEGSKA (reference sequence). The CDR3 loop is CSAIDRAGNTIYF. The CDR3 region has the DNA TGCAGTGCCATCGACAGGGCCGGAAACACCATATATTTT.

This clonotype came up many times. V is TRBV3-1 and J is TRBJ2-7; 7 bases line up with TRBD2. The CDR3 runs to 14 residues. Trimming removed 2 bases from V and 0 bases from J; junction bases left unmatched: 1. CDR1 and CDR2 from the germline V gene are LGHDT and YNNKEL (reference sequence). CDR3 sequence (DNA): TGTGCCAGCAGCCAAACTAGCGCCTCCTACGAGCAGTACTTC. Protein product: CASSQTSASYEQYF.

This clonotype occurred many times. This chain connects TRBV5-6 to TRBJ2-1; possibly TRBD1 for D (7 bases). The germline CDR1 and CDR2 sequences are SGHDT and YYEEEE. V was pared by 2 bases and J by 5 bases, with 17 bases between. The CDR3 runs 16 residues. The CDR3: CASSFGGQLVDNEQFF. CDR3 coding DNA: TGTGCCAGCAGCTTCGGGGGACAGCTGGTAGACAATGAGCAGTTCTTC.

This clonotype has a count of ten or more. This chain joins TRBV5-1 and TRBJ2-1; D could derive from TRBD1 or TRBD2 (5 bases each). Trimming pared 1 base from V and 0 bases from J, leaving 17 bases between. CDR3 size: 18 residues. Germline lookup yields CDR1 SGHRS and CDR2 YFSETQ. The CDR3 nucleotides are TGCGCCAGCAGCTTGTTCCCGCTCGGGACGAGCTCCTACAATGAGCAGTTCTTC. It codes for CASSLFPLGTSSYNEQFF.

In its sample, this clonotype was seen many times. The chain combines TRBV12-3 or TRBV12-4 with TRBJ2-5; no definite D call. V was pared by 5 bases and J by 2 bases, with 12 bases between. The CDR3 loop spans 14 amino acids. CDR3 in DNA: TGTGCCAGCAGTGGCCGCGTAGGGCAAGAGACCCAGTACTTC. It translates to CASSGRVGQETQYF.

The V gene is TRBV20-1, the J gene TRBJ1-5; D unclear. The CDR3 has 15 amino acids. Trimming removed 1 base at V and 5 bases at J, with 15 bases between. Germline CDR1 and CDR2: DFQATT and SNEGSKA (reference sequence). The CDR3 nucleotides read TGCAGTGCTAGAGGGGCGGGTATAGTTTATCAGCCCCAGCATTTT. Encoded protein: CSARGAGIVYQPQHF.

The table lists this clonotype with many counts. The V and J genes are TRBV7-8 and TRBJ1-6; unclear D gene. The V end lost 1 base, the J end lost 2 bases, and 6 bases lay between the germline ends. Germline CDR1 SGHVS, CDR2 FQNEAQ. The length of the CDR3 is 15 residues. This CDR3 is CASSLGQAYNSPLHF. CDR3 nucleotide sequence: TGTGCCAGCAGCTTAGGCCAAGCCTATAATTCACCCCTCCACTTT.

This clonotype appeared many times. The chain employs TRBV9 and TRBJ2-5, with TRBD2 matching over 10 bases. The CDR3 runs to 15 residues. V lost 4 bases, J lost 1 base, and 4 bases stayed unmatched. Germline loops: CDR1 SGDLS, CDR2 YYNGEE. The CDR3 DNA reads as TGTGCCAGCAGCCTTAGCGGGGGGACCCAAGAGACCCAGTACTTC. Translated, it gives CASSLSGGTQETQYF.

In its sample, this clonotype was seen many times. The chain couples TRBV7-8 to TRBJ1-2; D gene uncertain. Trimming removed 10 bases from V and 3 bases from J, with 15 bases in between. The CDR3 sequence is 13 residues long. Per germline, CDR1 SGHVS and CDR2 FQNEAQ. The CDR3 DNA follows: TGTGCCACCCGCCGGGCCGCAGACTATGGCTACACCTTC. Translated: CATRRAADYGYTF.

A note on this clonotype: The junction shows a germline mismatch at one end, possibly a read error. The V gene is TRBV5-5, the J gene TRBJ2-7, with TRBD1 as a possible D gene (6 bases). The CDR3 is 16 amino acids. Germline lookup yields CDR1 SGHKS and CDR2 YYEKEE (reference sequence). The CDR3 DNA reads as TGTACCAGCAGGGAAAATCGGGACAAAGTATCCTACGAGCAGTACTTC. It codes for CTSRENRDKVSYEQYF. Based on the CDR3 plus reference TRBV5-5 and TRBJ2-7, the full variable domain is DAGVTQSPTHLIKTRGQQVTLRCSPISGHKSVSWYQQVLGQGPQFIFQYYEKEERGRGNFPDRFSARQFPNYSSELNVNALLLGDSALYLCTSRENRDKVSYEQYFGPGTRLTVT.

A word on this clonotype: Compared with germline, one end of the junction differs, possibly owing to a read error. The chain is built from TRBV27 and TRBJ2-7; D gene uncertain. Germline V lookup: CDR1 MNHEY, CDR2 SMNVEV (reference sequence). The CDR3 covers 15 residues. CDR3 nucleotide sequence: TGTTCCAGCAGTGCGATGGCACACGGCTCCTACGAGCAGTACTTC. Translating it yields CSSSAMAHGSYEQYF.

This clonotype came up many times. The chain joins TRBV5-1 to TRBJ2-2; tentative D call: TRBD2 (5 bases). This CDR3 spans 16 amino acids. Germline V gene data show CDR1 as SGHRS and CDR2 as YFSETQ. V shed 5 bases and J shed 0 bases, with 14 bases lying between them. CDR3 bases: TGCGCCAGCAGAATTACGTCGGGGTCGAACACCGGGGAGCTGTTTTTT. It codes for CASRITSGSNTGELFF.

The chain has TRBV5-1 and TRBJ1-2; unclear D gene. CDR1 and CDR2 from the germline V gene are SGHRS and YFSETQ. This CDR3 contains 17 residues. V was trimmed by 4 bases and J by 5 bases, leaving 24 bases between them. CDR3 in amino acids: CASSPSPSPVLGYGYTF. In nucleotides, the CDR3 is TGCGCCAGCAGCCCGAGCCCGTCTCCGGTACTGGGTTATGGCTACACCTTC.

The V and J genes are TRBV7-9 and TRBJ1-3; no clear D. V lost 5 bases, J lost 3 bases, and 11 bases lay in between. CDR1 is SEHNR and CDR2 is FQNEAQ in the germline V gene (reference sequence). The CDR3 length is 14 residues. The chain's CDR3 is CASSPRTVGNTIYF. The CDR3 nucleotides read TGTGCCAGCAGCCCCCGGACGGTTGGAAACACCATATATTTT.